A selection of T cell receptor beta chains follows, all from one sample in a study of long-term antiretroviral therapy in people with HIV. Libraries were prepared by immunoSEQ multiplex PCR; TCRdb keeps only in-frame clonotypes and omits some of them. Of roughly 20,000 clones in the sample, roughly 78% were seen once. This sample comprised unsorted PBMCs, obtained at the start of antiretroviral therapy, before treatment. These receptors originate from a woman in her forties with HIV. The CDR3 runs from the conserved cysteine through the conserved F or W. The D gene is left open where the match is weak. Clone size, where shown, is once, few, many, or a class for clones that have expanded.

clone size: .
J gene: TRBJ2-6
D gene: TRBD1
V gene: TRBV15
CDR3 protein: CATSRDRESGANVLTF
CDR3 DNA: TGTGCCACCAGCAGGGACAGGGAGTCTGGGGCCAACGTCCTGACTTTC

clone size: .
J gene: TRBJ1-1
D gene: .
V gene: TRBV30
CDR3 protein: CAWTLTVGAGAFF
CDR3 DNA: TGTGCCTGGACCTTAACGGTGGGGGCCGGAGCTTTCTTT

clone size: .
J gene: TRBJ2-7
D gene: .
V gene: TRBV5-1
CDR3 protein: CASSDPDNNYEQYF
CDR3 DNA: TGCGCCAGCTCGGATCCAGACAACAACTACGAGCAGTACTTC

clone size: .
J gene: TRBJ1-4
D gene: .
V gene: TRBV15
CDR3 protein: CATSRGTDEKLFF
CDR3 DNA: TGTGCCACCAGCAGAGGGACAGACGAAAAACTGTTTTTT

clone size: .
J gene: TRBJ1-2
D gene: .
V gene: TRBV27
CDR3 protein: CASSFGSNYGYTF
CDR3 DNA: TGTGCCAGCAGTTTTGGTTCTAACTATGGCTACACCTTC

clone size: once
J gene: TRBJ1-2
D gene: .
V gene: TRBV30
CDR3 protein: CAWSVVGRVDGYTF
CDR3 DNA: TGTGCCTGGAGTGTCGTTGGCAGGGTGGATGGCTACACCTTC

clone size: .
J gene: TRBJ2-5
D gene: .
V gene: TRBV5-1
CDR3 protein: CASSLEAGQETQYF
CDR3 DNA: TGCGCCAGCAGCTTGGAGGCGGGGCAAGAGACCCAGTACTTC

clone size: .
J gene: TRBJ1-2
D gene: TRBD1
V gene: TRBV10-3
CDR3 protein: CAISASLGTGDGGYTF
CDR3 DNA: TGTGCCATCAGTGCCTCTTTAGGCACAGGGGATGGAGGCTACACCTTC

clone size: few
J gene: TRBJ1-1
D gene: .
V gene: TRBV5-8
CDR3 protein: CASSLGETKAFF
CDR3 DNA: TGTGCCAGCAGCTTGGGGGAGACAAAAGCTTTCTTT

clone size: .
J gene: TRBJ1-6
D gene: TRBD1
V gene: TRBV6-6
CDR3 protein: CASSPQQGANSPLHF
CDR3 DNA: TGTGCCAGCAGCCCGCAACAGGGGGCTAATTCACCCCTCCACTTT

clone size: .
J gene: TRBJ1-1
D gene: .
V gene: TRBV4-3
CDR3 protein: CASSQDQRGYTEAFF
CDR3 DNA: TGCGCCAGCAGCCAAGATCAGAGGGGATACACTGAAGCTTTCTTT

clone size: .
J gene: TRBJ2-7
D gene: .
V gene: TRBV4-3
CDR3 protein: CASSQDRDTAVPEQYF
CDR3 DNA: TGCGCCAGCAGCCAAGATAGGGACACCGCGGTACCCGAGCAGTACTTC

clone size: .
J gene: TRBJ2-7
D gene: TRBD1
V gene: TRBV5-1
CDR3 protein: CASSPGQGSYEQYF
CDR3 DNA: TGCGCCAGCAGCCCGGGACAGGGCTCCTACGAGCAGTACTTC

clone size: .
J gene: TRBJ2-5
D gene: TRBD1
V gene: TRBV19
CDR3 protein: CASRDRGYNQETQYF
CDR3 DNA: TGTGCCAGTAGGGACAGGGGGTATAACCAAGAGACCCAGTACTTC

clone size: .
J gene: TRBJ2-5
D gene: TRBD1
V gene: TRBV29-1
CDR3 protein: CSPGTGETQYF
CDR3 DNA: TGCAGCCCGGGGACAGGAGAGACCCAGTACTTC

clone size: few
J gene: TRBJ2-5
D gene: .
V gene: TRBV9
CDR3 protein: CASSVEGLSKETQYF
CDR3 DNA: TGTGCCAGCAGCGTAGAGGGACTGTCAAAAGAGACCCAGTACTTC

clone size: .
J gene: TRBJ1-1
D gene: .
V gene: TRBV7-8
CDR3 protein: CASSPLAQENTEAFF
CDR3 DNA: TGTGCCAGCAGCCCCCTAGCACAGGAGAACACTGAAGCTTTCTTT

clone size: once
J gene: TRBJ1-2
D gene: .
V gene: TRBV19
CDR3 protein: CASSPRGQAGDGYTF
CDR3 DNA: TGTGCCAGTAGTCCCCGGGGGCAGGCTGGAGATGGCTACACCTTC

clone size: .
J gene: TRBJ1-2
D gene: .
V gene: TRBV2
CDR3 protein: CASRRDGYGYTF
CDR3 DNA: TGTGCCAGCAGAAGAGACGGCTATGGCTACACCTTC

clone size: once
J gene: TRBJ1-6
D gene: TRBD1
V gene: TRBV30
CDR3 protein: CAWSLTGGYNSPLHF
CDR3 DNA: TGTGCCTGGAGTTTGACAGGGGGTTATAATTCACCCCTCCACTTT

clone size: .
J gene: TRBJ1-6
D gene: .
V gene: TRBV13
CDR3 protein: CASSLELGPTANSPLHF
CDR3 DNA: TGTGCCAGCAGCTTAGAATTAGGCCCCACGGCGAATTCACCCCTCCACTTT

clone size: .
J gene: TRBJ2-2
D gene: .
V gene: TRBV10-3
CDR3 protein: CAIPTANTGELFF
CDR3 DNA: TGTGCCATTCCGACAGCGAACACCGGGGAGCTGTTTTTT

clone size: .
J gene: TRBJ1-2
D gene: TRBD1
V gene: TRBV14
CDR3 protein: CASSQGTGGHGYTF
CDR3 DNA: TGTGCCAGCAGCCAAGGGACAGGGGGCCATGGCTACACCTTC

clone size: few
J gene: TRBJ2-7
D gene: TRBD1
V gene: TRBV18
CDR3 protein: CASSPPVTGMNEQYF
CDR3 DNA: TGTGCCAGCTCACCACCGGTGACAGGGATGAACGAGCAGTACTTC

clone size: .
J gene: TRBJ2-2
D gene: .
V gene: TRBV23-1
CDR3 protein: CASSQSGGGGAGTGELFF
CDR3 DNA: TGCGCCAGCAGTCAATCGGGTGGCGGGGGCGCAGGCACCGGGGAGCTGTTTTTT

clone size: .
J gene: TRBJ2-1
D gene: TRBD2
V gene: TRBV18
CDR3 protein: CASSPRDRGQTSGASYNEQFF
CDR3 DNA: TGTGCCAGCTCACCGCGAGACAGGGGTCAGACTAGCGGGGCCTCCTACAATGAGCAGTTCTTC

clone size: .
J gene: TRBJ2-7
D gene: .
V gene: TRBV30
CDR3 protein: CAWVSTAYEQYF
CDR3 DNA: TGTGCCTGGGTTTCGACTGCATACGAGCAGTACTTC

clone size: few
J gene: TRBJ1-1
D gene: TRBD1
V gene: TRBV19
CDR3 protein: CASTDRGRTEAFF
CDR3 DNA: TGTGCCAGTACGGACAGGGGGCGGACTGAAGCTTTCTTT

clone size: once
J gene: TRBJ2-3
D gene: .
V gene: TRBV27
CDR3 protein: CASSLSGFKADTQYF
CDR3 DNA: TGTGCCAGCAGTTTGTCCGGGTTTAAGGCAGATACGCAGTATTTT

clone size: .
J gene: TRBJ1-5
D gene: .
V gene: TRBV27
CDR3 protein: CASSLSKVGNQPQHF
CDR3 DNA: TGTGCCAGCAGTTTATCCAAAGTCGGGAATCAGCCCCAGCATTTT

clone size: .
J gene: TRBJ2-7
D gene: TRBD2
V gene: TRBV5-6
CDR3 protein: CASSRMMPVAGGIYEQYF
CDR3 DNA: TGTGCCAGCAGCCGCATGATGCCCGTGGCGGGGGGAATATACGAGCAGTACTTC

clone size: .
J gene: TRBJ1-1
D gene: .
V gene: TRBV4-3
CDR3 protein: CASSQVVSRVVAEAFF
CDR3 DNA: TGCGCCAGCAGCCAAGTGGTGAGCAGGGTAGTTGCTGAAGCTTTCTTT

clone size: .
J gene: TRBJ1-2
D gene: TRBD1
V gene: TRBV6-1
CDR3 protein: CASWTGTSLGYGYTF
CDR3 DNA: TGTGCCAGCTGGACAGGGACCAGTCTCGGCTATGGCTACACCTTC

clone size: .
J gene: TRBJ1-2
D gene: .
V gene: TRBV5-8
CDR3 protein: CASSLDGRRGGGYTF
CDR3 DNA: TGTGCCAGCAGCTTGGACGGTCGGCGCGGGGGTGGCTACACCTTC

clone size: .
J gene: TRBJ2-5
D gene: TRBD2
V gene: TRBV7-9
CDR3 protein: CASSLATSGETQYF
CDR3 DNA: TGTGCCAGCAGCTTAGCCACTAGCGGGGAGACCCAGTACTTC

clone size: .
J gene: TRBJ1-5
D gene: .
V gene: TRBV27
CDR3 protein: CASSPQVHQPQHF
CDR3 DNA: TGTGCCAGCAGCCCCCAGGTCCATCAGCCCCAGCATTTT

clone size: .
J gene: TRBJ1-2
D gene: TRBD1
V gene: TRBV7-3
CDR3 protein: CASKPPRGRSRSGYTF
CDR3 DNA: TGTGCCAGCAAACCCCCCAGGGGGCGATCCAGGTCTGGCTACACCTTC

clone size: .
J gene: TRBJ1-3
D gene: TRBD1
V gene: TRBV6-4
CDR3 protein: CASSEFAGGFSGNTIYF
CDR3 DNA: TGTGCCAGCAGTGAATTTGCAGGGGGATTCTCTGGAAACACCATATATTTT

clone size: .
J gene: TRBJ1-4
D gene: TRBD1
V gene: TRBV15
CDR3 protein: CATSLDREDKLFF
CDR3 DNA: TGTGCCACCAGCCTGGACAGGGAGGACAAACTGTTTTTT

clone size: .
J gene: TRBJ2-7
D gene: .
V gene: TRBV7-8
CDR3 protein: CASSFYSGYEQYF
CDR3 DNA: TGTGCCAGCAGCTTTTATAGCGGTTACGAGCAGTACTTC

clone size: .
J gene: TRBJ2-5
D gene: .
V gene: TRBV7-9
CDR3 protein: CASSSDRQETQYF
CDR3 DNA: TGTGCCAGCAGCTCGGACAGACAAGAGACCCAGTACTTC

clone size: .
J gene: TRBJ2-5
D gene: .
V gene: TRBV5-6
CDR3 protein: CASSLVTHYPQETQYF
CDR3 DNA: TGTGCCAGCAGCTTGGTAACACATTATCCACAAGAGACCCAGTACTTC

clone size: .
J gene: TRBJ2-1
D gene: .
V gene: TRBV7-9
CDR3 protein: CASSEFEGLSEQFF
CDR3 DNA: TGTGCCAGCAGCGAATTTGAAGGGCTCAGTGAGCAGTTCTTC

clone size: .
J gene: TRBJ1-2
D gene: .
V gene: TRBV7-9
CDR3 protein: CASSSQERASYGYTF
CDR3 DNA: TGTGCCAGCAGCTCCCAGGAGCGTGCGAGCTATGGCTACACCTTC

clone size: .
J gene: TRBJ2-3
D gene: .
V gene: TRBV7-8
CDR3 protein: CASSVLVDTDTQYF
CDR3 DNA: TGTGCCAGCAGCGTCCTAGTAGACACAGATACGCAGTATTTT

clone size: .
J gene: TRBJ2-2
D gene: .
V gene: TRBV29-1
CDR3 protein: CSVPLGTLAGELFF
CDR3 DNA: TGCAGCGTGCCTCTGGGGACTTTAGCCGGGGAGCTGTTTTTT

clone size: .
J gene: TRBJ2-5
D gene: TRBD1
V gene: TRBV27
CDR3 protein: CASSPRDRWDLETQYF
CDR3 DNA: TGTGCCAGCAGTCCCCGGGACAGGTGGGACTTAGAGACCCAGTACTTC

clone size: .
J gene: TRBJ1-6
D gene: .
V gene: TRBV4-3
CDR3 protein: CASSQGRESPLHF
CDR3 DNA: TGCGCCAGCAGCCAAGGTCGAGAGTCACCCCTCCACTTT

clone size: .
J gene: TRBJ1-2
D gene: TRBD1
V gene: TRBV28
CDR3 protein: CASSFPPGQGPRYGYTF
CDR3 DNA: TGTGCCAGCAGTTTTCCCCCCGGACAGGGCCCCCGCTATGGCTACACCTTC

clone size: once
J gene: TRBJ1-5
D gene: TRBD1
V gene: TRBV25-1
CDR3 protein: CASKSGGQGESPNQPQHF
CDR3 DNA: TGTGCCAGCAAGAGTGGGGGACAGGGGGAAAGTCCTAATCAGCCCCAGCATTTT

clone size: .
J gene: TRBJ2-3
D gene: .
V gene: TRBV27
CDR3 protein: CASSLKRGAYRTDTQYF
CDR3 DNA: TGTGCCAGCAGTTTAAAGAGGGGGGCTTACCGCACAGATACGCAGTATTTT